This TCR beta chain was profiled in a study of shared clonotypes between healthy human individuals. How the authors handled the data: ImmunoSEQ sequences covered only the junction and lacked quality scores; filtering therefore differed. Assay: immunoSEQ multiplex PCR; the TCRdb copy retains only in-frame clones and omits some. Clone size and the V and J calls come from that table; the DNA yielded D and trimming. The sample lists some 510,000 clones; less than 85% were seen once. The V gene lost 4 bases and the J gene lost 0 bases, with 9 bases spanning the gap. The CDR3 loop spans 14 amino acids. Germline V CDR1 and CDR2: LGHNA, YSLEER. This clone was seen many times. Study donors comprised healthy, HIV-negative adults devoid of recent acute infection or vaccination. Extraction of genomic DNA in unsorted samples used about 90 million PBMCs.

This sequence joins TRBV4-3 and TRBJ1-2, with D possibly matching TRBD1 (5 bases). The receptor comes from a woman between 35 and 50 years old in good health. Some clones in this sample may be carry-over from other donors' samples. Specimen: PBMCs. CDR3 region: CASSLTETNYGYTF. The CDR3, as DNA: TGCGCCAGCAGCCTGACAGAAACTAACTATGGCTACACCTTC.